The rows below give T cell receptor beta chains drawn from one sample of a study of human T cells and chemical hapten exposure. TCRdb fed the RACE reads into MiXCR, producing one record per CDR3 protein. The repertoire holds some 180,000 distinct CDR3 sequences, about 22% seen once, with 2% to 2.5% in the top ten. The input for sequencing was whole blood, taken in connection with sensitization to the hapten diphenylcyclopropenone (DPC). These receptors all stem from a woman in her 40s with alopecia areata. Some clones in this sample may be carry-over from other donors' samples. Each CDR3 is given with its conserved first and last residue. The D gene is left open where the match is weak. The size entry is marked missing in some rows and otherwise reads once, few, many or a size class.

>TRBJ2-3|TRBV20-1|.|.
TGCAGTGCGAGACTAGGCGATACGCAGTATTTT
CSARLGDTQYF
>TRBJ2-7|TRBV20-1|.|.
TGCAGTGCTAGAGATTTTGCAGAAACAAGCTACGAGCAGTACTTC
CSARDFAETSYEQYF
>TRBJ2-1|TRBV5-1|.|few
TGCGCCAGCAGCTCGGCCCGGGAGCAGTTCTTC
CASSSAREQFF
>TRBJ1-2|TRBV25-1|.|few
TGTGCCAGCAGTGACGGCGGTTACTATGGCTACACCTTC
CASSDGGYYGYTF
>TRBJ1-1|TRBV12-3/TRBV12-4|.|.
TGTGCCAGCAGTTTAAACCGAGAAGCTTTCTTT
CASSLNREAFF
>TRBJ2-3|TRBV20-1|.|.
TGCAGTGCTACTCCCCCTGGGCCAGATACGCAGTATTTT
CSATPPGPDTQYF
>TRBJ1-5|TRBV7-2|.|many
TGTGCCAGCAGCTTAGGGCAGTTTAGCAATCAGCCCCAGCATTTT
CASSLGQFSNQPQHF
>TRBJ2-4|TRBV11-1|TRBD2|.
TGTGCCAGCAGCCGATGGGAGGGCCAGAGGAACATTCAGTACTTC
CASSRWEGQRNIQYF
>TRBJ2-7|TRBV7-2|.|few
TGTGCCAGCAGCGGCGGCAGACAACGCTACGAGCAGTACTTC
CASSGGRQRYEQYF
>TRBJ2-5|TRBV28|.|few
TGTGCCAGCAGTTCCGCGGAGGAGACCCAGTACTTC
CASSSAEETQYF
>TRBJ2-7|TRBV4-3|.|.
TGCGCCAGCAGCCCCAGGACTCTCTACGAGCAGTACTTC
CASSPRTLYEQYF
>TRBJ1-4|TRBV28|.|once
TGTGCCAGCAGTTTACCTACAGGGAACAATGAAAAACTGTTTTTT
CASSLPTGNNEKLFF